The present T cell receptor (beta chain) was sequenced within a study of identical twins. Only healthy Caucasians were enrolled as donors. Unmatched junction bases numbered 5, after V lost 4 bases and J lost 3 bases. CDR1 and CDR2 (germline): SGHAT, FQNNGV. CDR3 length: 14 residues. Worth noting for this clonotype: The antigen is unknown.

TCRdb processed the 5' RACE reads anew with MiXCR; each CDR3 protein has one entry. The data show 1.5 million to 2 million distinct CDR3 sequences, 32% seen once. Study findings and constraints: High-abundance cord blood beta clonotypes had fewer insertions; memory repertoires showed none. Interpretation of the results relied on cross-sectional statistical analysis and not on following the same donors.

This chain connects TRBV11-2 to TRBJ2-5, with 7 bases that match TRBD1. The clonotype originates from a newborn girl in good health. Sequencing was done on a sample of cord blood. For the CDR3, the DNA is TGTGCCAGCAGCTCAACGACAGGGAAAGAGACCCAGTACTTC. Protein product: CASSSTTGKETQYF.